Detailed here is one TCR beta chain. The germline CDR1 and CDR2 sequences are SGHTA and FQGTGA. This CDR3 has 13 residues. Trimming cost V 1 base and J 6 bases, with 7 bases left between them. The sample is drawn from a study of blood T cell repertoires in COVID-19. Self-reported history from a screening survey and questionnaire set each donor's cohort. In the authors' methods: Quantification of nucleated cells was approximated via reference gene primer amplification. The table came from immunoSEQ multiplex PCR; TCRdb's copy has only in-frame clones and leaves some out. D and trimming were read from the DNA, whereas the V and J calls and clone size are those reported in that table. This repertoire shows hundreds of thousands of clones, nearly 90% found once; its top ten account for about 1.7%.

This receptor was identified in a woman younger than 35 with acute COVID-19. Sequencing was done on a sample of PBMCs or T cells enriched from blood (not recorded which). The chain has TRBV7-3 and TRBJ1-5, with D tentatively TRBD1 (5 bases). The CDR3 sequence: CASSLNQGQPQHF. The CDR3 coding sequence is TGTGCCAGCAGCTTAAATCAGGGTCAGCCCCAGCATTTT.